The source of this T cell receptor beta chain is a study of vaccination effects on CD4 cells after COVID-19. The wider study: Post-vaccine sampling occurred a median 72 days after the second dose.

Clones were read by immunoSEQ multiplex PCR, and TCRdb kept only the in-frame ones, dropping some. The table lists some 60,000 clones, 78% of them singletons. CD4+ T cells were isolated after about nine days of culture. The cohort was immunized with two doses of either the BNT162b2 or mRNA-1273 vaccine. The count of this clone is one. Its antigen is unidentified. Germline V gives CDR1 SGHRS, CDR2 YFSETQ. Trimming removed 5 bases at V and 0 bases at J, with 11 bases between. The CDR3 extends over 15 amino acids. The clonotype was recovered from a human donor who received a COVID-19 vaccine. Here the sequenced sample was CD4+ T cells from PBMCs cultured without peptide, taken after COVID-19 vaccination. The chain links TRBV5-1 to TRBJ1-4; D is unclear. The CDR3, as DNA: TGCGCCAGCAGAGTGGAACCTACAACTAATGAAAAACTGTTTTTT. Protein product: CASRVEPTTNEKLFF.